A single sample is the source of the 20 T cell receptor beta chains below, sequenced in a study of shared clonotypes between healthy human individuals. CD45RO-negative CD8 cells positively selected for CCR7 made up the naive population, which excluded terminally differentiated effector memory CD45RA+ cells. Assay: immunoSEQ multiplex PCR; the TCRdb copy retains only in-frame clones and omits some. The sample records roughly 2,000,000 clones, around 93% being singletons. Sequenced sample: naive CD8+ T cells from PBMCs. The receptors were gathered from a man aged 18 to 30 in good health. Some clones in this sample may be carry-over from other donors' samples.

This sequence joins TRBV4-1 and TRBJ2-7; tentatively, D is TRBD1 or TRBD2 (6 bases each). CDR3 length: 17 amino acids. V was clipped by 0 bases and J by 4 bases, with 19 bases between them. Per germline, CDR1 MGHRA and CDR2 YSYEKL. This CDR3 reads CASSQEGATSRGYEQYF. Written as DNA, the CDR3 is TGCGCCAGCAGCCAAGAGGGGGCGACTAGTAGGGGATACGAGCAGTACTTC.

On this clone itself: The identical CDR3 is also encoded by other nucleotide sequences in the sample. V is TRBV27 and J is TRBJ2-2; D ambiguous. Germline V lookup: CDR1 MNHEY, CDR2 SMNVEV (reference sequence). V lost 3 bases to trimming and J lost 3 bases, with 2 bases between them. There are 12 residues in the CDR3. CDR3 in amino acids: CASSFDTGELFF. CDR3 nucleotide sequence: TGTGCCAGCAGTTTCGACACCGGGGAGCTGTTTTTT.

The V call is TRBV10-3, the J call TRBJ2-3; D is perhaps TRBD1 (5 bases). Trimming pared 4 bases from V and 7 bases from J, leaving 18 bases between. Germline V gene data show CDR1 as ENHRY and CDR2 as SYGVKD. The length of the CDR3 is 15 residues. CDR3 amino acids: CAISGLQDGFNTQYF. The CDR3 DNA follows: TGTGCCATCAGTGGGTTACAGGACGGTTTTAATACGCAGTATTTT.

The chain carries TRBV7-6 and TRBJ2-3; TRBD2 matches at 10 bases. The CDR3 totals 18 residues. V gave up 5 bases and J gave up 0 bases; unmatched junction bases: 11. Per germline, CDR1 SGHVS and CDR2 FNYEAQ. The CDR3 bases are TGTGCCAGCAGCCATTACCCCCAAGCGGGGGGGAGCACAGATACGCAGTATTTT. Translated: CASSHYPQAGGSTDTQYF.

The chain combines TRBV27 with TRBJ2-1; 10 bases agree with TRBD2. The CDR3 is made up of 16 amino acids. Trimming at V came to 5 bases and at J to 0 bases, leaving 4 bases not matched to a gene. Germline CDR1 and CDR2: MNHEY and SMNVEV (reference sequence). CDR3 region: CASSPPSGSSYNEQFF. Here the CDR3 DNA reads TGTGCCAGCAGTCCACCTAGCGGGAGCTCCTACAATGAGCAGTTCTTC.

The chain combines TRBV27 with TRBJ1-5; D possibly corresponds to TRBD1 (6 bases). The CDR3 runs to 15 residues. Trimming took off 0 bases at V and 7 bases at J, with 13 bases between the two ends. Germline CDR1 MNHEY, CDR2 SMNVEV (reference sequence). The CDR3 sequence is CASSLSVEGDQPQHF. DNA for the CDR3: TGTGCCAGCAGTTTATCGGTGGAGGGGGACCAGCCCCAGCATTTT.

The rearrangement links TRBV28 to TRBJ2-5; TRBD2 matches at 12 bases. CDR3 length: 14 residues. V shed 6 bases and J 4 bases; nucleotides not matched to a gene: 3. The germline V gene has CDR1 MDHEN and CDR2 SYDVKM. The CDR3 region has the DNA TGTGCCAGCAGAGGACTAGCGGGACGAGAGACCCAGTACTTC. This codes for CASRGLAGRETQYF. The full variable domain, with the rest looked up from reference TRBV28 and TRBJ2-5, is DVKVTQSSRYLVKRTGEKVFLECVQDMDHENMFWYRQDPGLGLRLIYFSYDVKMKEKGDIPEGYSVSREKKERFSLILESASTNQTSMYLCASRGLAGRETQYFGPGTRLLVL.

The chain uses TRBV11-2 and TRBJ2-5; D gene uncertain. The CDR3 runs to 12 residues. Trimming left V 0 bases short and J 5 bases short, with 4 bases between. Germline loops: CDR1 SGHAT, CDR2 FQNNGV. CDR3 nucleotide sequence: TGTGCCAGCAGCTTAGATTGGGAGACCCAGTACTTC. Protein sequence: CASSLDWETQYF. Together with reference TRBV11-2 and TRBJ2-5, the CDR3 gives the full variable domain: EAGVAQSPRYKIIEKRQSVAFWCNPISGHATLYWYQQILGQGPKLLIQFQNNGVVDDSQLPKDRFSAERLKGVDSTLKIQPAKLEDSAVYLCASSLDWETQYFGPGTRLLVL.

The chain uses TRBV9 and TRBJ2-2; possibly TRBD1 for D (5 bases). V was trimmed by 3 bases and J by 4 bases, leaving 16 bases between them. Germline-derived CDR1 and CDR2 are SGDLS and YYNGEE. The CDR3 has 16 residues. CDR3 loop: CASSARTTGITGELFF. CDR3 nucleotides: TGTGCCAGCAGCGCAAGGACCACAGGAATCACCGGGGAGCTGTTTTTT.

The chain carries TRBV18 and TRBJ1-1; a possible D gene is TRBD1 (5 bases). This CDR3 is 14 amino acids long. V shed 2 bases and J shed 4 bases, with 11 bases lying between them. Germline V gene sequence: CDR1 KGHSH, CDR2 LQKENI. The CDR3 region is CASSPTDQGTEAFF. The CDR3, as DNA: TGTGCCAGCTCACCAACAGACCAGGGCACTGAAGCTTTCTTT. The complete variable domain, with remaining parts taken from reference TRBV18 and TRBJ1-1, reads NAGVMQNPRHLVRRRGQEARLRCSPMKGHSHVYWYRQLPEEGLKFMVYLQKENIIDESGMPKERFSAEFPKEGPSILRIQQVVRGDSAAYFCASSPTDQGTEAFFGQGTRLTVV.

CDR3 loop: CATSSGASQYNEQFF. The CDR3 DNA follows: TGTGCCACCAGCTCCGGGGCTAGCCAATACAATGAGCAGTTCTTC. The genes are TRBV15 and TRBJ2-1; D may match TRBD1 or TRBD2 (5 bases each). The CDR3 runs 15 residues. The germline gives CDR1 LNHNV, CDR2 YYDKDF (reference sequence). V dropped 5 bases and J dropped 4 bases, with 15 bases sitting between them.

As concerns this clone: Other DNA sequences in the sample encode the same CDR3. The rearrangement links TRBV9 to TRBJ2-7; D is possibly TRBD2 (6 bases). The CDR3 has 14 amino acids. Germline-derived CDR1 and CDR2 are SGDLS and YYNGEE. The germline V and J ends were trimmed by 4 bases and 2 bases, with 13 bases remaining between them. The CDR3 DNA is TGTGCCAGCAGCCCTTCCGGGGGAACCTACGAGCAGTACTTC. As protein: CASSPSGGTYEQYF.

The rearrangement links TRBV29-1 to TRBJ1-2, with TRBD1 identical over 7 bases. Germline trimming cut 7 bases from V and 8 bases from J; bases unmatched to any gene: 7. There are 11 residues in the CDR3. From germline, CDR1 is SQVTM and CDR2 ANQGSEA. CDR3 coding DNA: TGCAGCGGACAGGGTTCTTGGGGCTACACCTTC. This gives the protein CSGQGSWGYTF.

The chain combines TRBV5-1 with TRBJ1-1; D is unresolved. This CDR3 is built from 13 residues. The germline CDR1 and CDR2 sequences are SGHRS and YFSETQ. With 4 bases removed from V and 1 base from J, the gap between germline ends came to 8 bases. CDR3 protein: CASSKTWNTEAFF. The CDR3 DNA reads TGCGCCAGCAGCAAGACGTGGAACACTGAAGCTTTCTTT.

The genes are TRBV4-1 and TRBJ2-3; D is possibly TRBD2 (5 bases). Trimming took off 0 bases at V and 3 bases at J, with 13 bases between the two ends. Germline CDR1 and CDR2: MGHRA and YSYEKL. The CDR3 sequence is 16 residues long. CDR3 coding DNA: TGCGCCAGCAGCCAAGATCGGTATAGAGGGACAGATACGCAGTATTTT. This gives the protein CASSQDRYRGTDTQYF.

The chain employs TRBV2 and TRBJ2-7; D unclear. V lost 6 bases to trimming and J lost 4 bases, with 25 bases between them. Germline V gene lookup returns CDR1 SNHLY and CDR2 FYNNEI. The CDR3 contains 17 residues. CDR3 nucleotide sequence: TGTGCCAGCAGGGGTCGGCCCAAGAACGTATTAGGTTACGAGCAGTACTTC. It is translated as CASRGRPKNVLGYEQYF.

This sequence joins TRBV11-2 and TRBJ2-1; D possibly corresponds to TRBD2 (6 bases). This CDR3 has 18 residues. Germline V gene lookup returns CDR1 SGHAT and CDR2 FQNNGV. The ends were cut back, 4 bases at V and 6 bases at J, with 25 bases in the middle. CDR3 sequence (DNA): TGTGCCAGCAGCTCCTATGGCCCCAGGCATGGGACTGGCAATGAGCAGTTCTTC. Protein product: CASSSYGPRHGTGNEQFF.

The chain joins TRBV14 to TRBJ2-7; 7 bases align to TRBD2. The junction had 4 bases not matched to a gene; V was cut back by 1 base and J by 1 base. Germline CDR1 SGHDN, CDR2 FVKESK. CDR3 length equals 15 residues. DNA for the CDR3: TGTGCCAGCAGCCAAGTTCCCGGGAGGTCCTACGAGCAGTACTTC. Protein: CASSQVPGRSYEQYF.

The rearrangement uses TRBV10-3 and TRBJ2-5; D is possibly TRBD1 or TRBD2 (5 bases each). Trimming cost V 6 bases and J 10 bases, with 24 bases left between them. The V gene's germline CDR1 is ENHRY and CDR2 SYGVKD. The CDR3 totals 15 residues. The CDR3 here is CAISGAGAIRGDQYF. For the CDR3, the DNA is TGTGCCATCAGCGGTGCCGGGGCTATAAGAGGGGACCAGTACTTC.

The chain recombines TRBV30 with TRBJ2-7; tentatively, D is TRBD2 (5 bases). Trimming stripped 0 bases from V and 4 bases from J, with 10 bases between. The CDR3 is 13 amino acids. Germline CDR1 reads GTSNPN; CDR2 reads SVGIG (reference sequence). For the CDR3, the DNA is TGTGCCTGGAGTGTAGGTCGGAGGTACGAGCAGTACTTC. It translates to CAWSVGRRYEQYF.